The T cell receptor beta chain described here comes from a study of blood T cell repertoires in COVID-19. Background on the study: Italy, Spain and the United States were the sources of the convalescent and acute COVID-19 samples. PBMCs, B-cell-depleted T cells, or T cells were the source of the cDNA or gDNA that made up the material.

In the original analysis: Nucleated cell counts were estimated from reference gene primer amplification. TCRdb's table, derived via immunoSEQ multiplex PCR, lists solely in-frame clones and lacks some. V, J and clone size reflect that table, while D and trimming were determined from the DNA. The repertoire includes approximately 260,000 clones, 75% to 90% of them detected once, and roughly 11% sits in the top ten. Germline CDR1 reads KGHSH; CDR2 reads LQKENI. The V gene lost 6 bases and the J gene lost 4 bases, with 18 bases spanning the gap. This CDR3 has 15 amino acids. The receptor comes from a woman between 65 and 79 years old with acute or convalescent COVID-19. Material for sequencing was peripheral blood. V usage is TRBV18 and J usage is TRBJ1-1; tentatively, D is TRBD1 (6 bases). CDR3 DNA: TGTGCCAGCTCCTTGGGGGGGGGCGAGGGCACTGAAGCTTTCTTT. It translates to CASSLGGGEGTEAFF.